This T cell receptor beta chain was obtained from a study of blood T cell repertoires in COVID-19. For the study at large: Sites across the United States, Italy and Spain contributed samples from acute and convalescent COVID-19. T cells, B-cell-depleted T cells, or PBMCs supplied cDNA or gDNA.

V shed 6 bases, J shed 0 bases, and the junction held 4 bases outside the gene matches. Germline V gene sequence: CDR1 LNHDA, CDR2 SQIVND (reference sequence). This CDR3 has 15 residues. Study processing details: Nucleated cell number was recorded as an estimate derived from reference gene primer amplification. Produced via immunoSEQ multiplex PCR; TCRdb's table is partial and in-frame only. V, J and clone size derive from that table, while D and trimming were established from the DNA sequence. The top ten clones hold 6% to 6.5% of a sample with about 62,000 clones, over 70% of them seen once. The TCR comes from a human donor in a cohort sampled during active COVID-19. The material sequenced was peripheral blood. This chain links TRBV19 with TRBJ2-1, with TRBD2 identical over 8 bases. Here the CDR3 reads CASRPSGSSYNEQFF. In DNA, the CDR3 is TGTGCCAGTAGACCGAGCGGGAGCTCCTACAATGAGCAGTTCTTC.